Each of the 32 T cell receptor beta chains below was sequenced from the same sample in a study of blood T cells in healthy people across ages. A second PCR of roughly 7 to 11 cycles used a sample-barcoded 5' primer and a J-beta primer mix. TCRdb recomputed calls from the 5' RACE reads with MiXCR, one row per CDR3 protein. The table lists some 1.5 million distinct CDR3 sequences, about 30% of them singletons. Sequencing was performed on blood. The receptors were gathered from a young woman in good health.

The chain is built from TRBV4-1 and TRBJ2-5; D is ambiguous. Trimming removed 4 bases at V and 5 bases at J, with 11 bases between. The CDR3 runs to 13 residues. Germline CDR1 is MGHRA and CDR2 is YSYEKL. DNA for the CDR3: TGCGCCAGCAGCCCCGCTTCGTGGGAGACCCAGTACTTC. This encodes CASSPASWETQYF.

The rearrangement joins TRBV29-1 to TRBJ1-1; D perhaps matches TRBD1 (6 bases). Trimming pared 6 bases from V and 8 bases from J, leaving 13 bases between. Germline CDR1 and CDR2: SQVTM and ANQGSEA. The CDR3 contains 11 residues. The DNA of the CDR3 is TGCAGCGTCCAACGAGGGGGGGAAGCTTTCTTT. It is translated as CSVQRGGEAFF.

Here the CDR3 DNA reads TGTGCCACCAGTGATTTGCAGTTCAGGGAAGGCTACACCTTC. It yields the protein CATSDLQFREGYTF. The V gene is TRBV24-1, the J gene TRBJ1-2, with D possibly being TRBD1 (5 bases). CDR1 KGHDR and CDR2 SFDVKD come from the germline V gene. With 0 bases removed from V and 8 bases from J, the gap between germline ends came to 12 bases. CDR3 size: 14 residues.

This clonotype was detected many times. The rearrangement links TRBV25-1 to TRBJ1-2, with D hard to call. The CDR3 has 12 amino acids. Trimming shortened V by 4 bases and J by 8 bases, and 11 bases separated the two germline ends. Germline lookup yields CDR1 MGHDK and CDR2 SYGVNS. CDR3 loop: CASSAGRKGYTF. CDR3 bases: TGTGCCAGCAGTGCAGGCCGTAAGGGCTACACCTTC.

This clonotype has at least ten counts. This sequence joins TRBV5-1 and TRBJ2-7; D call uncertain. Germline V CDR1 and CDR2: SGHRS, YFSETQ. The CDR3 is made up of 16 amino acids. The V gene lost 4 bases and the J gene lost 1 base, with 18 bases spanning the gap. CDR3 bases: TGCGCCAGCAGCGCCGACACTGCCTCTACTTCCTACGAGCAGTACTTC. It is translated as CASSADTASTSYEQYF.

This clonotype has a count of ten or more. The V call is TRBV6-2 or TRBV6-3, the J call TRBJ1-2, with TRBD1 matching 7 bases. Trimming cost V 6 bases and J 0 bases; bases outside gene matches: 13. The CDR3 covers 17 residues. Germline loops: CDR1 MNHEY, CDR2 SVGEGT. DNA for the CDR3: TGTGCCAGCAGGCCTCAAGCTGGACAGGACCCTAACTATGGCTACACCTTC. Protein: CASRPQAGQDPNYGYTF.

With regard to this clonotype: The germline gene is not matched at one end of the junction; a read error may be the cause. The chain couples TRBV7-9 to TRBJ2-6; D perhaps matches TRBD2 (6 bases). CDR1 and CDR2 (germline): SEHNR, FQNEAQ (reference sequence). The CDR3 contains 16 residues. DNA for the CDR3: TGTGCCAGCAGCCCAGTGGAGGGACGAGGGGCCAACGTCCGGACTTTC. Translated, it gives CASSPVEGRGANVRTF.

This clonotype was seen more than once but under ten times. The V gene is TRBV10-3, the J gene TRBJ1-2; D is unresolved. Trimming removed 2 bases from V and 4 bases from J, with 11 bases in between. CDR1 is ENHRY and CDR2 is SYGVKD in the germline V gene. The CDR3 is 14 residues long. The CDR3 DNA follows: TGTGCCATCAGTGAGAATGAGGGTCCCTATGGCTACACCTTC. Residues: CAISENEGPYGYTF.

In its sample, this clonotype was seen a few times. The chain has TRBV24-1 and TRBJ2-7; D unclear. The end of the DNA is better explained by TRBJ2-5, so the J call may be wrong. Germline V lookup: CDR1 KGHDR, CDR2 SFDVKD. The CDR3 runs 15 residues. The CDR3 DNA follows: TGTGCCACCAGTGATTTAGGCGACTTTCAAGAGACCCAGTACTTC. It encodes CATSDLGDFQETQYF.

The table lists this clonotype with a few counts. The gene calls are TRBV20-1 and TRBJ2-1, with no clear D. CDR1 is DFQATT, CDR2 SNEGSKA, per germline (reference sequence). There are 8 residues in the CDR3. CDR3: CRGRRQFF. CDR3 nucleotide sequence: TGCAGAGGACGAAGGCAGTTCTTC.

This clonotype occurred a few times. V and J are TRBV3-1 and TRBJ2-5; no clear D gene. Germline values: CDR1 LGHDT, CDR2 YNNKEL (reference sequence). Trimming removed 0 bases at V and 2 bases at J, with 10 bases between. This CDR3 has 15 residues. The CDR3, as DNA: TGTGCCAGCAGCCAAGATGTGGAAGGACAAGAGACCCAGTACTTC. It specifies CASSQDVEGQETQYF.

This clonotype has a handful of counts. The rearrangement joins TRBV7-9 to TRBJ2-1, with a tentative D call TRBD2 (6 bases). CDR3 length: 15 residues. Trimming left V 1 base short and J 6 bases short, with 13 bases between. Looked up from germline, CDR1 is SEHNR and CDR2 is FQNEAQ (reference sequence). Here the CDR3 reads CASSLEVGAGNEQFF. In nucleotides, the CDR3 is TGTGCCAGCAGCTTAGAGGTGGGAGCGGGCAATGAGCAGTTCTTC.

This clonotype was seen a few times. The gene calls are TRBV20-1 and TRBJ2-3; 7 nucleotides align to TRBD1. Germline V gene data show CDR1 as DFQATT and CDR2 as SNEGSKA (reference sequence). The CDR3 loop spans 16 amino acids. Trimming cost V 0 bases and J 5 bases; bases outside gene matches: 11. The CDR3 loop reads CSARDPGQGDGDTQYF. CDR3 DNA: TGCAGTGCTAGAGATCCGGGTCAGGGGGATGGAGATACGCAGTATTTT.

The J gene is TRBJ2-3, the V gene TRBV24-1, with D possibly matching TRBD2 (6 bases). Germline CDR1 and CDR2: KGHDR and SFDVKD. V gave up 9 bases and J gave up 2 bases, with 14 bases separating them. The CDR3 loop spans 14 amino acids. The CDR3 DNA is TGTGCCACCGGGACGGGGGACCCCACAGATACGCAGTATTTT. Its protein product is CATGTGDPTDTQYF.

V is TRBV30 and J is TRBJ2-5, with unresolved D. CDR1 and CDR2 from the germline V gene are GTSNPN and SVGIG (reference sequence). The CDR3 is made up of 14 amino acids. V was shortened by 0 bases and J by 3 bases, with 11 bases between the two germline ends. In DNA form, the CDR3 reads TGTGCCTGGAGTGTCGACGGGTCAGAAGAGACCCAGTACTTC. Translated: CAWSVDGSEETQYF.

This clonotype has ten or more counts. V is TRBV10-3 and J is TRBJ1-1; D possibly corresponds to TRBD1 (5 bases). CDR3 length: 13 residues. V was cut by 8 bases and J by 1 base, with 11 bases left in between. In germline, CDR1 is ENHRY, CDR2 SYGVKD. The CDR3 DNA reads as TGTGCCATCGGGACCCCCTCGAACACTGAAGCTTTCTTT. It translates to CAIGTPSNTEAFF.

Remarks on this clonotype: A much larger clonotype is one base distant, so this may be a read error. The chain joins TRBV11-2 to TRBJ2-7; D is perhaps TRBD2 (5 bases). The CDR3 runs to 15 residues. Per the germline V gene, CDR1 is SGHAT and CDR2 is FQNNGV. Trimming shortened V by 5 bases and J by 4 bases, and 18 bases separated the two germline ends. CDR3 nucleotide sequence: TGTGCCAGCAGCAACGGACGGGGAGACTTTTACGAGCAGTACTTC. It codes for CASSNGRGDFYEQYF.

The gene calls are TRBV28 and TRBJ2-4, with D perhaps matching TRBD1 or TRBD2 (5 bases each). Trimming removed 4 bases at V and 5 bases at J, with 12 bases between. CDR3 length: 14 amino acids. CDR1 is MDHEN, CDR2 SYDVKM, per germline. This CDR3 reads CASSSRDPQNIQYF. The DNA for the CDR3 is TGTGCCAGCAGTTCCCGGGACCCTCAAAACATTCAGTACTTC.

This chain links TRBV5-1 with TRBJ2-1; possible D gene TRBD1, 6 bases. The CDR3 runs to 13 residues. CDR1 is SGHRS and CDR2 is YFSETQ in the germline V gene. Trimming removed 4 bases at V and 8 bases at J, with 13 bases between. The CDR3 region has the DNA TGCGCCAGCAGCCCAACAGGGAACGATGAGCAGTTCTTC. It is translated as CASSPTGNDEQFF. The variable domain in full, with the rest retrieved from reference TRBV5-1 and TRBJ2-1, is KAGVTQTPRYLIKTRGQQVTLSCSPISGHRSVSWYQQTPGQGLQFLFEYFSETQRNKGNFPGRFSGRQFSNSRSEMNVSTLELGDSALYLCASSPTGNDEQFFGPGTRLTVL.

Concerning this clonotype itself: The conserved phenylalanine or tryptophan is not found at the CDR3 terminus, so this likely reflects a read error. The rearrangement links TRBV5-5 to TRBJ2-7; 8 bases agree with TRBD2. Germline V lookup: CDR1 SGHKS, CDR2 YYEKEE (reference sequence). The CDR3 totals 14 residues. Germline trimming cut 6 bases from V and 6 bases from J; bases unmatched to any gene: 11. CDR3 DNA: TGTGCCAGCATTCCGGCCGGACTAGCTGGCGAGCAGTACATC. It codes for CASIPAGLAGEQYI.

The rearrangement uses TRBV3-1 and TRBJ2-3; no definite D call. V was trimmed by 6 bases and J by 1 base, leaving 11 bases between them. Per the germline V gene, CDR1 is LGHDT and CDR2 is YNNKEL (reference sequence). The CDR3 runs to 14 residues. CDR3 loop: CASSPTHRTDTQYF. The CDR3 DNA reads TGTGCCAGCAGTCCGACCCACCGCACAGATACGCAGTATTTT.

The rearrangement uses TRBV12-3 or TRBV12-4 and TRBJ2-6; no firm D call. Trimming pared 0 bases from V and 4 bases from J, leaving 7 bases between. CDR3 size: 15 residues. CDR3 DNA sequence: TGTGCCAGCAGTTTAGCCGTGGCCGGGGCCAACGTCCTGACTTTC. This translates into CASSLAVAGANVLTF.

About this clonotype itself: This may come from a read error, since a much larger clone is one base off. V usage is TRBV3-1 and J usage is TRBJ2-7; D remains ambiguous. The J call may be mistaken, given a closer DNA end match to TRBJ2-5. Per germline, CDR1 LGHDT and CDR2 YNNKEL (reference sequence). The CDR3 loop spans 14 amino acids. Here the CDR3 DNA reads TGTGCCAGCAGCCAAGATTTTGTCGGGGAGACCCAGTACTTC. This codes for CASSQDFVGETQYF.

This chain links TRBV20-1 with TRBJ1-1, with 10 bases fitting TRBD1. The CDR3 runs 15 residues. V shed 1 base, J shed 6 bases, and the junction held 8 bases outside the gene matches. Germline lookup yields CDR1 DFQATT and CDR2 SNEGSKA (reference sequence). Here the CDR3 reads CSARGSDRGLPEAFF. CDR3 nucleotide sequence: TGCAGTGCTAGAGGTTCTGACAGGGGGCTCCCTGAAGCTTTCTTT.

This clonotype was detected a few times. The V call is TRBV5-1, the J call TRBJ1-1, with a tentative D call TRBD1 (5 bases). V lost 0 bases to trimming and J lost 0 bases, with 15 bases between them. CDR3 length: 17 residues. CDR1 is SGHRS, CDR2 YFSETQ, per germline. DNA for the CDR3: TGCGCCAGCAGCTTGGCGGGCCCGGGGCGGCTGAACACTGAAGCTTTCTTT. Translated: CASSLAGPGRLNTEAFF.

This clonotype was counted between two and nine times. The chain recombines TRBV20-1 with TRBJ1-5; D gene uncertain. Trimming left V 3 bases short and J 4 bases short, with 10 bases between. Germline assignment: CDR1 DFQATT and CDR2 SNEGSKA (reference sequence). CDR3 length: 13 residues. The CDR3 spells CSARTSGNQPQHF. CDR3 bases: TGCAGTGCTAGGACCAGCGGAAATCAGCCCCAGCATTTT.

This clonotype has only a few counts. The rearrangement links TRBV20-1 to TRBJ2-1; the match to TRBD2 covers 12 bases. Trimming at V came to 3 bases and at J to 2 bases, leaving 8 bases not matched to a gene. CDR1 is DFQATT and CDR2 is SNEGSKA in the germline V gene (reference sequence). There are 17 residues in the CDR3. The CDR3 DNA reads TGCAGTGCTAGCTCTAGCGGGAGGGCCAGAGCCTACAATGAGCAGTTCTTC. Its translation is CSASSSGRARAYNEQFF.

The genes are TRBV29-1 and TRBJ2-1; a possible D gene is TRBD2 (6 bases). V lost 3 bases and J lost 4, with 13 bases in between. Germline V gene sequence: CDR1 SQVTM, CDR2 ANQGSEA. CDR3 length equals 14 residues. CDR3 amino acids: CSVDGGMGYNEQFF. The DNA for the CDR3 is TGCAGCGTTGACGGGGGAATGGGTTACAATGAGCAGTTCTTC.

V gene TRBV5-1 combines with J gene TRBJ2-1, with TRBD2 matching over 9 bases. Trimming cost V 0 bases and J 0 bases; bases outside gene matches: 1. The CDR3 runs 16 residues. Germline CDR1 and CDR2: SGHRS and YFSETQ. The CDR3 here is CASSLGLAASYNEQFF. In DNA form, the CDR3 reads TGCGCCAGCAGCTTGGGACTAGCGGCCTCCTACAATGAGCAGTTCTTC.

This clonotype was recorded at least ten times. This chain connects TRBV5-1 to TRBJ2-1, with D possibly matching TRBD2 (6 bases). Trimming stripped 4 bases from V and 0 bases from J, with 11 bases between. The germline CDR1 and CDR2 sequences are SGHRS and YFSETQ. This CDR3 is 15 amino acids long. The DNA for the CDR3 is TGCGCCAGCAGCGTAGCGGATCCCTCCTACAATGAGCAGTTCTTC. Its translation is CASSVADPSYNEQFF.

The rearrangement links TRBV9 to TRBJ2-3, with D hard to call. The J call is in doubt because the DNA end fits TRBJ1-5 better. Germline V gives CDR1 SGDLS, CDR2 YYNGEE. CDR3 length: 16 residues. CDR3 amino acids: CASSVAPSRGTDTQHF. CDR3 bases: TGTGCCAGCAGCGTAGCCCCTAGCAGAGGCACAGATACGCAGCATTTT.

The chain has TRBV18 and TRBJ1-2; tentatively, D is TRBD1 (5 bases). The V and J ends lost 6 bases and 8 bases respectively, with 16 bases between them. Germline V gene sequence: CDR1 KGHSH, CDR2 LQKENI. The CDR3 has 13 amino acids. CDR3 in amino acids: CASSEGRTRGYTF. CDR3 sequence (DNA): TGTGCCAGCTCTGAGGGGAGAACAAGAGGCTACACCTTC. Complete variable domain (other parts from reference TRBV18 and TRBJ1-2): NAGVMQNPRHLVRRRGQEARLRCSPMKGHSHVYWYRQLPEEGLKFMVYLQKENIIDESGMPKERFSAEFPKEGPSILRIQQVVRGDSAAYFCASSEGRTRGYTFGSGTRLTVV.